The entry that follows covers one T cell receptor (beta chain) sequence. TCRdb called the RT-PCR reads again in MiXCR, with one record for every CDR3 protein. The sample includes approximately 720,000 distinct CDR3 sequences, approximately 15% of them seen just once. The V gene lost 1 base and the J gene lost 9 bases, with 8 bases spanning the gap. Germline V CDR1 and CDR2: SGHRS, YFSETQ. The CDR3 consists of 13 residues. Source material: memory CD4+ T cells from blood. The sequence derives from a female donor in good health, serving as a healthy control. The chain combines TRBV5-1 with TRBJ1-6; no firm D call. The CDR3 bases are TGCGCCAGCAGCTTGTCGGCAGCTTCACCCCTCCACTTT. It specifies CASSLSAASPLHF.